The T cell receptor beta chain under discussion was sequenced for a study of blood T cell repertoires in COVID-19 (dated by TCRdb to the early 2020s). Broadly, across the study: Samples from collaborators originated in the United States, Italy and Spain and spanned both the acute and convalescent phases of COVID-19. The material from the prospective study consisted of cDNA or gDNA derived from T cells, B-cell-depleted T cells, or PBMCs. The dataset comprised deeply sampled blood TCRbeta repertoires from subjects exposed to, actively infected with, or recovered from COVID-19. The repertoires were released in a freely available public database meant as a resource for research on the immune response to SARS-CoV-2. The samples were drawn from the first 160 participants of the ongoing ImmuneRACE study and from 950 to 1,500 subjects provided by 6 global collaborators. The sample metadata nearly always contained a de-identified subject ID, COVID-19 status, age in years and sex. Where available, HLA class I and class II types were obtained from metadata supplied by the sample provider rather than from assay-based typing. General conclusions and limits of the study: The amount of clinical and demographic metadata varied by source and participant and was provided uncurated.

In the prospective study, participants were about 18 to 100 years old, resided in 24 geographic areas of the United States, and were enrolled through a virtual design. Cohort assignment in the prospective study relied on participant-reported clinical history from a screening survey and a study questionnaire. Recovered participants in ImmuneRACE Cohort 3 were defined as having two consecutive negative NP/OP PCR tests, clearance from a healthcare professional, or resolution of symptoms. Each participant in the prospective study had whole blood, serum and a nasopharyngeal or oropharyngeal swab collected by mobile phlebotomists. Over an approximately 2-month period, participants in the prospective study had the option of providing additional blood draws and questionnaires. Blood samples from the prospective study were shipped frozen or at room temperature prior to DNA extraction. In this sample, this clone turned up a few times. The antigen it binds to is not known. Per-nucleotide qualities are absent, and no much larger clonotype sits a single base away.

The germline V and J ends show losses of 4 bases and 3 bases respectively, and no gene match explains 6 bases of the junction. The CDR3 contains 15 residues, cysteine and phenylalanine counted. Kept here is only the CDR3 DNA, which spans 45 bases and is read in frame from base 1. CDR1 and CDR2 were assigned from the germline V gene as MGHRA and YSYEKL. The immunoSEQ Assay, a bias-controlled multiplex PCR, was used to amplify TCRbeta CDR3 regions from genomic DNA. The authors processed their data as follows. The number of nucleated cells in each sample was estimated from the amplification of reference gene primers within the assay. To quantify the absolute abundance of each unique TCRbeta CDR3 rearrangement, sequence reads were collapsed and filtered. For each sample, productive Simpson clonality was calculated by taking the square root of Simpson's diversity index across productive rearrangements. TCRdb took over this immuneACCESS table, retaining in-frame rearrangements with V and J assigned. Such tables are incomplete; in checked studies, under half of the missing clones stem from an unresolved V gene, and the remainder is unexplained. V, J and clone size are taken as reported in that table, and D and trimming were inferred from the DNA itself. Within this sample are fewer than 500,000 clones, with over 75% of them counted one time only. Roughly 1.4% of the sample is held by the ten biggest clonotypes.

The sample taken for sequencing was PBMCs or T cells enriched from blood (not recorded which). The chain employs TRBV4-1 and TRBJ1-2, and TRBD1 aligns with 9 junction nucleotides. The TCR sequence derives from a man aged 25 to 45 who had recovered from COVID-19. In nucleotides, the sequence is TGCGCCAGCAGCCGAACAGGGGGCGCCGACTATGGCTACACCTTC. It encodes CASSRTGGADYGYTF.